Listed below are T cell receptor beta chains from one sample, sequenced in a study of T cells after yellow fever vaccination. Each CDR3 protein gets one entry after TCRdb re-called the 5' RACE reads with MiXCR. The sample carries 500,000 to 550,000 distinct CDR3 sequences, 21% recorded once. The sample was PBMCs, taken roughly 23 days after the first yellow fever vaccination. These receptors were collected from a man younger than 30 who received the YFV17D yellow fever vaccine. The CDR3 runs from the conserved cysteine through the conserved F or W. Fields, in order: clone size, V gene, J gene, D gene, CDR3 DNA, CDR3 protein. The D gene is left open where the match is weak. The listing skips clone size in some rows; elsewhere it reads once, few, many or a size class.

clone_size: few
v_call: TRBV5-1
j_call: TRBJ1-2
d_call: NA
cdr3_nt: TGCGCCAGCAGCTTGGATACAGTCGCCTATGGCTACACCTTC
cdr3_aa: CASSLDTVAYGYTF

clone_size: few
v_call: TRBV6-2/TRBV6-3
j_call: TRBJ2-1
d_call: NA
cdr3_nt: TGTGCCAGCAGTTCATACTCAACCCAACCTCCCTTCAATGAGCAGTTCTTC
cdr3_aa: CASSSYSTQPPFNEQFF

clone_size: few
v_call: TRBV7-2
j_call: TRBJ1-1
d_call: NA
cdr3_nt: TGTGCCAGCAGCACCCCGGGGGTGAACACTGAAGCTTTCTTT
cdr3_aa: CASSTPGVNTEAFF

clone_size: few
v_call: TRBV6-4
j_call: TRBJ2-1
d_call: NA
cdr3_nt: TGTGCCAGCAGCCACGGGAATGAGCAGTTCTTC
cdr3_aa: CASSHGNEQFF

clone_size: NA
v_call: TRBV27
j_call: TRBJ2-3
d_call: NA
cdr3_nt: TGTGCCAGCAGTCCTGATGTGGATACGCAGTATTTT
cdr3_aa: CASSPDVDTQYF

clone_size: few
v_call: TRBV6-1
j_call: TRBJ2-1
d_call: NA
cdr3_nt: TGTGCCGGATCCACTGGGGTCAATGAGCAGTTCTTC
cdr3_aa: CAGSTGVNEQFF

clone_size: few
v_call: TRBV6-1
j_call: TRBJ2-1
d_call: TRBD2
cdr3_nt: TGTGCCAGCAGTATCCCCTCTAGCGGGGGCTACAATGAGCAGTTCTTC
cdr3_aa: CASSIPSSGGYNEQFF

clone_size: NA
v_call: TRBV9
j_call: TRBJ2-5
d_call: TRBD2
cdr3_nt: TGTGCCAGCAGCGGAACCGGGACTAGCACTGAGACCCAGTACTTC
cdr3_aa: CASSGTGTSTETQYF

clone_size: NA
v_call: TRBV30
j_call: TRBJ1-2
d_call: NA
cdr3_nt: TGTGCCTGGAGTTTAGGGACGATAGGCTACACCTTC
cdr3_aa: CAWSLGTIGYTF

clone_size: few
v_call: TRBV2
j_call: TRBJ1-4
d_call: NA
cdr3_nt: TGTGCCAGCAGGAGGGAGTCTTTTGAAAAACTGTTTTTT
cdr3_aa: CASRRESFEKLFF

clone_size: few
v_call: TRBV3-1
j_call: TRBJ2-5
d_call: NA
cdr3_nt: TGTGCCAGCAGCCAAGCCGGTGCGAGTGGGACCCAGTACTTC
cdr3_aa: CASSQAGASGTQYF

clone_size: NA
v_call: TRBV12-3/TRBV12-4
j_call: TRBJ2-7
d_call: TRBD1
cdr3_nt: TGTGCCAGCAGGTTCCCGGGACAGCCTTCTACCTACGAGCAGTACTTC
cdr3_aa: CASRFPGQPSTYEQYF

clone_size: few
v_call: TRBV28
j_call: TRBJ1-5
d_call: TRBD1
cdr3_nt: TGTGCCAGCAGCGAAACCGGGACAGGGGGCAATCAGCCCCAGCATTTT
cdr3_aa: CASSETGTGGNQPQHF

clone_size: NA
v_call: TRBV2
j_call: TRBJ2-7
d_call: NA
cdr3_nt: TGTGCCAGCATCCGGAGTCGTATGTACGAGCAGTACTTC
cdr3_aa: CASIRSRMYEQYF

clone_size: few
v_call: TRBV6-1
j_call: TRBJ2-1
d_call: NA
cdr3_nt: TGTGCCAGCAGTGACCGTTTCTCCTACAATGAGCAGTTCTTC
cdr3_aa: CASSDRFSYNEQFF

clone_size: NA
v_call: TRBV5-1
j_call: TRBJ2-2
d_call: NA
cdr3_nt: TGCGCCAGCAGCTTGGCCCGAACAACCTACCCGGGGACAAGAAGGACCGGGGAGCTGTTTTTT
cdr3_aa: CASSLARTTYPGTRRTGELFF

clone_size: NA
v_call: TRBV29-1
j_call: TRBJ1-3
d_call: TRBD1
cdr3_nt: TGCAGCGTTGAAGGGGACAGATCTGGAAACACCATATATTTT
cdr3_aa: CSVEGDRSGNTIYF

clone_size: few
v_call: TRBV20-1
j_call: TRBJ2-2
d_call: NA
cdr3_nt: TGCAGTGCTAGAGTCCCCGGGACTCACACCGGGGAGCTGTTTTTT
cdr3_aa: CSARVPGTHTGELFF

clone_size: few
v_call: TRBV29-1
j_call: TRBJ1-1
d_call: NA
cdr3_nt: TGCAGCGTTGAATTGGTACAGGGAGGCACTGAAGCTTTCTTT
cdr3_aa: CSVELVQGGTEAFF

clone_size: NA
v_call: TRBV24-1
j_call: TRBJ2-3
d_call: NA
cdr3_nt: TGTGCCACCAGTGATTCGGTTGGGTCGGCGCAGTATTTT
cdr3_aa: CATSDSVGSAQYF

clone_size: NA
v_call: TRBV4-2
j_call: TRBJ2-2
d_call: NA
cdr3_nt: TGTGCCAGCAGCCAGTTTTCAGAGGAACTAAAAAACACCGGGGAGCTGTTTTTT
cdr3_aa: CASSQFSEELKNTGELFF

clone_size: NA
v_call: TRBV29-1
j_call: TRBJ2-6
d_call: TRBD1
cdr3_nt: TGCAGCGTTTGGACAGGGACAAATCCCGTCTCTGGGGCCAACGTCCTGACTTTC
cdr3_aa: CSVWTGTNPVSGANVLTF

clone_size: few
v_call: TRBV3-1
j_call: TRBJ2-1
d_call: NA
cdr3_nt: TGTGCCAGCAGCAAAACAAGGGGGGGGACCTCAAACAATGAGCAGTTCTTC
cdr3_aa: CASSKTRGGTSNNEQFF

clone_size: few
v_call: TRBV3-1
j_call: TRBJ2-1
d_call: TRBD2
cdr3_nt: TGTGCCAGCCGGGGACTAGGAAGCTACAATGAGCAGTTCTTC
cdr3_aa: CASRGLGSYNEQFF

clone_size: few
v_call: TRBV20-1
j_call: TRBJ1-2
d_call: NA
cdr3_nt: TGCAGTGTTGCAGGGGCAGCGGACGTTATGGGTTATGGCTACACCTTC
cdr3_aa: CSVAGAADVMGYGYTF

clone_size: few
v_call: TRBV15
j_call: TRBJ2-1
d_call: TRBD1
cdr3_nt: TGTGCCACCAGCACCAGCGGGACAGGGGGCCGGTTTGAGCAGTTCTTC
cdr3_aa: CATSTSGTGGRFEQFF

clone_size: few
v_call: TRBV6-2/TRBV6-3
j_call: TRBJ2-7
d_call: NA
cdr3_nt: TGTGCCAGCACCGGGACAAAATCCTCCTACGAGCAGTACTTC
cdr3_aa: CASTGTKSSYEQYF

clone_size: NA
v_call: TRBV6-1
j_call: TRBJ2-7
d_call: NA
cdr3_nt: TGTGCCAGCGGTCCGGGCCGCTCCTACGAGCAGTACTTC
cdr3_aa: CASGPGRSYEQYF

clone_size: few
v_call: TRBV5-1
j_call: TRBJ2-3
d_call: TRBD2
cdr3_nt: TGCGCCAGCAGCTTGGAAGGAGCTAGCGGGGGGGCCGCAGATACGCAGTATTTT
cdr3_aa: CASSLEGASGGAADTQYF

clone_size: few
v_call: TRBV20-1
j_call: TRBJ2-5
d_call: NA
cdr3_nt: TGCAGTGCTAGAACACTACAAGAGACCCAGTACTTC
cdr3_aa: CSARTLQETQYF

clone_size: few
v_call: TRBV29-1
j_call: TRBJ1-1
d_call: NA
cdr3_nt: TGCAGCGTTGAAGAAGGGGGGACGCGGAACACTGAAGCTTTCTTT
cdr3_aa: CSVEEGGTRNTEAFF

clone_size: NA
v_call: TRBV5-4
j_call: TRBJ2-5
d_call: NA
cdr3_nt: TGTGCCAGCAGCTTGGTGGTGGGGGGCGCGAGCGAGACCCAGTACTTC
cdr3_aa: CASSLVVGGASETQYF

clone_size: NA
v_call: TRBV5-1
j_call: TRBJ2-3
d_call: NA
cdr3_nt: TGCGCCAGCAGCTTGTTGACTACTGACACAGATACGCAGTATTTT
cdr3_aa: CASSLLTTDTDTQYF

clone_size: few
v_call: TRBV11-2
j_call: TRBJ1-1
d_call: NA
cdr3_nt: TGTGCCAGCAGCTTAACAGGGAATAGCTTGAACACTGAAGCTTTCTTT
cdr3_aa: CASSLTGNSLNTEAFF

clone_size: few
v_call: TRBV2
j_call: TRBJ2-7
d_call: NA
cdr3_nt: TGTGCCAGCAGTGGATCTGGGGTGTCGGTCTACGAGCAGTACTTC
cdr3_aa: CASSGSGVSVYEQYF

clone_size: NA
v_call: TRBV6-1
j_call: TRBJ1-5
d_call: NA
cdr3_nt: TGTGCCAGCAGCCTCGGACGGGATAGCAATCAGCCCCAGCATTTT
cdr3_aa: CASSLGRDSNQPQHF

clone_size: many
v_call: TRBV4-3
j_call: TRBJ2-5
d_call: NA
cdr3_nt: TGCGCCAGCAGCCAAGATCGCTGGGGAGAGACCCAGTACTTC
cdr3_aa: CASSQDRWGETQYF

clone_size: NA
v_call: TRBV4-1
j_call: TRBJ1-2
d_call: NA
cdr3_nt: TGCGCCAGCAGCCAAGCGGCCTCAGGAAACTATGGCTACACCTTC
cdr3_aa: CASSQAASGNYGYTF

clone_size: NA
v_call: TRBV12-3/TRBV12-4
j_call: TRBJ1-1
d_call: NA
cdr3_nt: TGTGCCAGCAGCCTCAGGATTTCTCTAGGCCCGCACACTGAAGCTTTCTTT
cdr3_aa: CASSLRISLGPHTEAFF

clone_size: NA
v_call: TRBV4-1
j_call: TRBJ2-3
d_call: TRBD2
cdr3_nt: TGCGCCAGCAGCCAAGGCCCTCGCCAGCGGGGAAACACAGATACGCAGTATTTT
cdr3_aa: CASSQGPRQRGNTDTQYF

clone_size: few
v_call: TRBV2
j_call: TRBJ2-1
d_call: TRBD2
cdr3_nt: TGTGCCAGCAGAGAGCTAGCGGGGGGCCACAATGAGCAGTTCTTC
cdr3_aa: CASRELAGGHNEQFF

clone_size: few
v_call: TRBV5-4
j_call: TRBJ2-3
d_call: TRBD1
cdr3_nt: TGTGCCAGCAGCCCGGGACAGGCACAGGATACGCAGTATTTT
cdr3_aa: CASSPGQAQDTQYF

clone_size: NA
v_call: TRBV20-1
j_call: TRBJ2-7
d_call: TRBD1
cdr3_nt: TGCAGTGCATGGGGACAGGGGGCTTTCGAGCAGTACTTC
cdr3_aa: CSAWGQGAFEQYF

clone_size: NA
v_call: TRBV2
j_call: TRBJ2-3
d_call: NA
cdr3_nt: TGTGCCAGCAGTTCCAGGGGGGGCACAGATACGCAGTATTTT
cdr3_aa: CASSSRGGTDTQYF